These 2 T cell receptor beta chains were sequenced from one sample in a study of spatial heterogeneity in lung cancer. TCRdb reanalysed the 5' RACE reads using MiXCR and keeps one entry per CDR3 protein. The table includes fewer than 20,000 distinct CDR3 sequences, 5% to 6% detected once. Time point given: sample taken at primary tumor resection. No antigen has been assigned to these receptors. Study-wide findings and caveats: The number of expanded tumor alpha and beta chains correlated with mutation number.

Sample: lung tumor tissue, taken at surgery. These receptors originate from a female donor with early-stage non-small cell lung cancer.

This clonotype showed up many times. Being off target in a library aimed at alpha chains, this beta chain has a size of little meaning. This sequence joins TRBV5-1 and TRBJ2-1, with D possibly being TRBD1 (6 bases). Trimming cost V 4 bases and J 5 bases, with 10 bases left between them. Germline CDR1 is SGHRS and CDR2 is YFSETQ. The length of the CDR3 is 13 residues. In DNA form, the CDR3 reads TGCGCCAGCAGCCTGGGGGACAACAATGAGCAGTTCTTC. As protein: CASSLGDNNEQFF.

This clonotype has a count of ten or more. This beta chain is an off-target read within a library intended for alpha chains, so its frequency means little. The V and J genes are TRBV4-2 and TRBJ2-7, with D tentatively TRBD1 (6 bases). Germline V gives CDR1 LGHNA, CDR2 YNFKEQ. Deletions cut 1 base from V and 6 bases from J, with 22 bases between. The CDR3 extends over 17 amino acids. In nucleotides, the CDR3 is TGTGCCAGCAGCCAAGCTTCCGGTGGGCAGGGGCAGGGCGAGCAGTACTTC. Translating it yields CASSQASGGQGQGEQYF.